This T cell receptor beta chain comes out of a study of OX40 agonist ivuxolimab in advanced cancers. Study information: Prior therapy, whether anti-PD-1, anti-PD-L1 or anti-CTLA-4, was allowed, and less than 45% had some.

The CDR3 runs to 14 residues. Trimming removed 0 bases from V and 1 base from J, with 6 bases in between. Looked up from germline, CDR1 is SEHNR and CDR2 is FQNEAQ (reference sequence). TCRdb's table, derived via immunoSEQ multiplex PCR, lists solely in-frame clones and lacks some. The sample lists 85,000 to 95,000 clones; 80% to 90% were seen once. V is TRBV7-9 and J is TRBJ1-1; unclear D gene. The sample in question was CD4+ or CD8+ T cells sorted from blood, obtained in a trial of the OX40 agonist ivuxolimab. The receptor's source is an adult with an advanced solid tumor such as melanoma, head and neck, liver or kidney cancer. This CDR3 reads CASSLARKNTEAFF. DNA for the CDR3: TGTGCCAGCAGCTTAGCGCGCAAGAACACTGAAGCTTTCTTT. The variable domain in full, completed from reference TRBV7-9 and TRBJ1-1, reads DTGVSQNPRHKITKRGQNVTFRCDPISEHNRLYWYRQTLGQGPEFLTYFQNEAQLEKSRLLSDRFSAERPKGSFSTLEIQRTEQGDSAMYLCASSLARKNTEAFFGQGTRLTVV.